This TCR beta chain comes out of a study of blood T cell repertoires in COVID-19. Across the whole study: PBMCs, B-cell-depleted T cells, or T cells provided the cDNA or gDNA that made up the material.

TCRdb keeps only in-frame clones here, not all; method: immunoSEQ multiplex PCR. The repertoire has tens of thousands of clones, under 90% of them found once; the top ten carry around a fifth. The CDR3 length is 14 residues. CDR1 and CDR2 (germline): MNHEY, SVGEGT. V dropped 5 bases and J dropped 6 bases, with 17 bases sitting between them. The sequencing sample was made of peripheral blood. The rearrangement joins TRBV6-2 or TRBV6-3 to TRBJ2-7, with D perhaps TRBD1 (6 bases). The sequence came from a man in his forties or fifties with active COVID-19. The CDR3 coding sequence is TGTGCCAGCAGTGACCGGGACAACCTTCGCGAGCAGTACTTC. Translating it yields CASSDRDNLREQYF.